This is a list of T cell receptor beta chains from one sample in a study of Ad26.COV2.S vaccination and SARS-CoV-2 variants. This table comes from immunoSEQ multiplex PCR, and its TCRdb copy is limited to in-frame clones, with some not included. The table shows around 250,000 clones, with around 90% occurring only once. The material was peripheral blood, obtained in a trial of Ad26.COV2.S vaccine versus placebo. All receptors come from a person aged 18 to 59 who received the Ad26.COV2.S COVID-19 vaccine or a placebo. CDR3s include the opening cysteine and the closing phenylalanine or tryptophan. The size entry is marked missing in some rows and otherwise reads once, few, many or a size class.

>TRBV30|TRBJ2-7|NA
CAWSVWDRGLGEQYF
>TRBV25-1|TRBJ2-1|NA
CASSGLGTIYNEQFF
>TRBV2|TRBJ1-4|NA
CASSRGTATNEKLFF
>TRBV30|TRBJ1-1|NA
CAWSWGREAFF
>TRBV7-9|TRBJ1-2|NA
CASSQDTNYGYTF
>TRBV6-4|TRBJ1-1|NA
CASSDPILGEAFF
>TRBV11-2|TRBJ2-1|NA
CASSLGGSYNEQFF
>TRBV30|TRBJ1-1|NA
CAWSVTSRAFF
>TRBV4-3|TRBJ2-3|NA
CASSQDSRTSSTDTQYF
>TRBV14|TRBJ1-6|NA
CASSQEVSGSPLHF
>TRBV4-3|TRBJ1-3|NA
CASSLTGLSSGNTIYF
>TRBV4-1|TRBJ2-5|NA
CASSQDPRGRLAQYF
>TRBV27|TRBJ2-3|NA
CASSLIGADTQYF
>TRBV5-3|TRBJ1-5|once
CARSLNQPQHF
>TRBV6-2/TRBV6-3|TRBJ1-2|NA
CASSYSGQVTSYGDGYTF
>TRBV18|TRBJ1-3|NA
CASSPPGTSGNTIYF
>TRBV6-5|TRBJ2-2|NA
CASTQRTADTGELFF
>TRBV7-8|TRBJ2-7|once
CASSPRAGGVSYEQYF
>TRBV5-1|TRBJ2-2|NA
CASSPRDYTGELFF
>TRBV6-5|TRBJ1-2|NA
CASSRGVTYGYTF
>TRBV6-6|TRBJ2-6|NA
CASSPSGGGTNVLTF
>TRBV10-3|TRBJ1-2|NA
CANSDVTDYGYTF
>TRBV6-6|TRBJ2-2|NA
CASSQGPARWTGELFF
>TRBV2|TRBJ1-6|NA
CASSVEGPSGGRQAALHF
>TRBV6-2/TRBV6-3|TRBJ1-4|NA
CASSYGSTASWLFF
>TRBV6-2/TRBV6-3|TRBJ2-2|NA
CASSYLASRNTGELFF
>TRBV29-1|TRBJ1-2|NA
CSVEDPGRGSNYGYTF
>TRBV4-3|TRBJ2-3|NA
CASSGTTGRGFTSTDTQYF
>TRBV3-1/TRBV3-2|TRBJ1-2|NA
CASSQVRGNYGYTF
>TRBV4-3|TRBJ1-2|few
CASSQELPFEGARSYGYTF
>TRBV6-1|TRBJ1-6|NA
CASSEMGQYSPLHF
>TRBV19|TRBJ1-2|NA
CASRGQLRWGGYTF
>TRBV3-1/TRBV3-2|TRBJ1-2|NA
CASSPSDRGYYGYTF
>TRBV25-1|TRBJ1-1|NA
CASSDLPPEKAFF
>TRBV5-6|TRBJ1-5|NA
CASSLGAGNQPQHF
>TRBV10-3|TRBJ2-3|NA
CAISESRVGTGGLADTQYF
>TRBV7-3|TRBJ1-1|NA
CASSSDRETEAFF
>TRBV29-1|TRBJ2-3|many
CSVEGEGQGTDTQYF
>TRBV11-2|TRBJ2-2|NA
CASSLGGVNTGELFF
>TRBV19|TRBJ2-7|NA
CASSIEAFYEQYF